The 11 T cell receptor beta chains presented below share a single source sample, sequenced in a study of identical twins. TCRdb reprocessed the 5' RACE reads with MiXCR, giving one entry per CDR3 protein. The sample has some 500,000 distinct CDR3 sequences; approximately 15% are singletons. Another study also made use of these data, one on yellow fever vaccine responses in identical twins.

Sequencing was carried out using CD4+ T cells sorted from blood. Every receptor here comes from a woman aged 18-35 years in good health.

The sample holds a few counts of this clonotype. The J gene is TRBJ2-1, the V gene TRBV7-9, with D tentatively TRBD1 or TRBD2 (5 bases each). Germline values: CDR1 SEHNR, CDR2 FQNEAQ (reference sequence). V lost 1 base, J lost 6 bases, and 13 bases lay in between. CDR3 length equals 15 residues. CDR3 region: CASSLGRGQGNEQFF. The CDR3 DNA reads as TGTGCCAGCAGCTTAGGTCGGGGCCAAGGCAATGAGCAGTTCTTC.

In its sample, this clonotype was seen a few times. This chain joins TRBV7-9 and TRBJ2-5; D gene uncertain. Germline V gives CDR1 SEHNR, CDR2 FQNEAQ (reference sequence). Trimming shortened V by 5 bases and J by 5 bases, and 15 bases separated the two germline ends. The CDR3 runs to 14 residues. Here the CDR3 reads CASSPLARPETQYF. CDR3 nucleotide sequence: TGTGCCAGCAGCCCACTGGCACGTCCCGAGACCCAGTACTTC.

This clonotype was counted a few times. The genes are TRBV6-2 or TRBV6-3 and TRBJ2-5; D ambiguous. Germline CDR1 reads MNHEY; CDR2 reads SVGEGT. The CDR3 runs to 13 residues. With 2 bases removed from V and 9 bases from J, the gap between germline ends came to 13 bases. CDR3 region: CASSYGPQRAQYF. DNA of the CDR3: TGTGCCAGCAGTTACGGCCCACAACGGGCCCAGTACTTC.

The chain uses TRBV4-2 and TRBJ2-1; 10 bases are shared with TRBD2. The CDR3 extends over 15 amino acids. The V and J ends lost 1 base and 8 bases, in that order; junction bases with no gene match: 5. Per germline, CDR1 LGHNA and CDR2 YNFKEQ. In nucleotides, the CDR3 is TGTGCCAGCAGCCAAGTCGGGCTAGCGGGAGATGAGCAGTTCTTC. This encodes CASSQVGLAGDEQFF.

Only one count was recorded for this clonotype. The chain carries TRBV6-2 or TRBV6-3 and TRBJ2-1; TRBD2 agrees at 13 bases. Germline values: CDR1 MNHEY, CDR2 SVGEGT. This CDR3 comprises 15 residues. V shed 6 bases, J shed 7 bases, and the junction held 6 bases outside the gene matches. Here the CDR3 reads CASRKTSGRGNEQFF. In nucleotides, the CDR3 is TGTGCCAGCAGAAAAACTAGCGGGAGGGGGAATGAGCAGTTCTTC.

The chain uses TRBV2 and TRBJ2-7; possibly TRBD1 for D (6 bases). V was shortened by 6 bases and J by 2 bases, with 14 bases between the two germline ends. Per germline, CDR1 SNHLY and CDR2 FYNNEI. This CDR3 is 14 amino acids long. The CDR3 protein is CASSGQPNPYEQYF. In DNA form, the CDR3 reads TGTGCCAGCAGCGGACAGCCTAATCCCTACGAGCAGTACTTC.

The chain has TRBV6-2 or TRBV6-3 and TRBJ2-7; 7 positions agree with TRBD2. Germline V gene data show CDR1 as MNHEY and CDR2 as SVGEGT. This CDR3 has 16 amino acids. V was pared by 2 bases and J by 5 bases, with 12 bases of the junction left unmatched. The CDR3 DNA follows: TGTGCCAGCAGTTACGGGGGAGGGACGGGACGGCACGAGCAGTACTTC. As protein: CASSYGGGTGRHEQYF.

The rearrangement links TRBV7-9 to TRBJ2-7, with 10 nucleotides matching TRBD2. V dropped 7 bases and J dropped 6; count of bases not matched to a gene: 9. This CDR3 comprises 14 residues. Germline V gene lookup returns CDR1 SEHNR and CDR2 FQNEAQ (reference sequence). The CDR3 is CASTSAGGSGEQYF. CDR3 nucleotide sequence: TGTGCCAGCACCTCAGCGGGAGGGTCCGGCGAGCAGTACTTC.

This clonotype came up a few times. The V gene is TRBV6-2 or TRBV6-3, the J gene TRBJ2-7; D is uncertain. Germline loops: CDR1 MNHEY, CDR2 SVGEGT. CDR3 length equals 14 residues. Deletions cut 5 bases from V and 1 base from J, with 12 bases between. CDR3 region: CASSRTDISYEQYF. The CDR3 DNA follows: TGTGCCAGCAGTCGCACCGACATTTCCTACGAGCAGTACTTC.

The rearrangement links TRBV5-4 to TRBJ2-7; TRBD2 might be the D (5 bases). CDR3 length: 16 residues. The germline V gene encodes CDR1 SGHNT and CDR2 YYREEE (reference sequence). The ends were cut back, 1 base at V and 3 bases at J, with 17 bases in the middle. In DNA, the CDR3 is TGTGCCAGCAGCTTGTACGGCGGACTGCTCAACTACGAGCAGTACTTC. Translating gives CASSLYGGLLNYEQYF.

The chain is built from TRBV24-1 and TRBJ2-1; 7 positions agree with TRBD1. V gave up 3 bases and J gave up 0 bases; unmatched junction bases: 7. Germline V gene data show CDR1 as KGHDR and CDR2 as SFDVKD. CDR3 length: 17 amino acids. The CDR3 protein is CATSDKQGLGSYNEQFF. DNA for the CDR3: TGTGCCACCAGTGATAAACAGGGGTTAGGCTCCTACAATGAGCAGTTCTTC.